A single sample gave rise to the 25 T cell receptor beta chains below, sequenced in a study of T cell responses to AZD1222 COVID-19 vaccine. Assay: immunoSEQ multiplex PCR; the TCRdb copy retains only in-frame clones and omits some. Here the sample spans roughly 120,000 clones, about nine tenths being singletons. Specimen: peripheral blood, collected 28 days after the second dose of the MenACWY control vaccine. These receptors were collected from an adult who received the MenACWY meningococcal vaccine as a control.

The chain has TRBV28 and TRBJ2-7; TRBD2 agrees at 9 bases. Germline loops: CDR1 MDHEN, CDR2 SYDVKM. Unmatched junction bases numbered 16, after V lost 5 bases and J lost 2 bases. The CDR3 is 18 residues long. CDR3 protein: CASSALTSSAGGTYEQYV. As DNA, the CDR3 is TGTGCCAGCAGTGCCCTCACTTCCTCGGCGGGGGGGACCTACGAGCAGTACGTC.

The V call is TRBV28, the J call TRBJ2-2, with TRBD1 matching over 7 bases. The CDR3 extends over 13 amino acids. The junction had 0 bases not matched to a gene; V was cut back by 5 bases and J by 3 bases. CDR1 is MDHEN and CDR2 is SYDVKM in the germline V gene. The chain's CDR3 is CASSTGDTGELFF. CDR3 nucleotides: TGTGCCAGCAGTACAGGGGACACCGGGGAGCTGTTTTTT.

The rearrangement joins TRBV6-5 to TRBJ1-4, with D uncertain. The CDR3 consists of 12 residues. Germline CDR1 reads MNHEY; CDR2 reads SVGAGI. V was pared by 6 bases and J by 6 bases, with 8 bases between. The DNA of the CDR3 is TGTGCCAGCAGGTTTTTATATGAAAAACTGTTTTTT. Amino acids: CASRFLYEKLFF.

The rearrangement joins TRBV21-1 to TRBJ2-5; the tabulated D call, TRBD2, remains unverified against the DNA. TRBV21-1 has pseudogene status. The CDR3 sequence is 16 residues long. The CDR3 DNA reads TGTGCCAGCAGCAAAGAAGGTAGCGGGAGGCGGGAGACCCAGTACTTC. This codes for CASSKEGSGRRETQYF.

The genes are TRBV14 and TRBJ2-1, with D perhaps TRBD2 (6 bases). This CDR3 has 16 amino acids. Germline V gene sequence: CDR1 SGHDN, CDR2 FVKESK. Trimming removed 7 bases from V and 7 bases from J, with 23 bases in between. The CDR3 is CASTRERGAVKNEQFF. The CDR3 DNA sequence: TGTGCCAGCACCCGGGAACGCGGGGCCGTCAAGAATGAGCAGTTCTTC.

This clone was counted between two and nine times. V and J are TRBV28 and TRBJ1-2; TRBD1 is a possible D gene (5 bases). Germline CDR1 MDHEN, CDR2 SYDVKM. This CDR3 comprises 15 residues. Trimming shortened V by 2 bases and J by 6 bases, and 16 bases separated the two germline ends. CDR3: CASSLVVQGGDGYTF. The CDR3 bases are TGTGCCAGCAGTTTAGTGGTTCAGGGAGGGGATGGCTACACCTTC.

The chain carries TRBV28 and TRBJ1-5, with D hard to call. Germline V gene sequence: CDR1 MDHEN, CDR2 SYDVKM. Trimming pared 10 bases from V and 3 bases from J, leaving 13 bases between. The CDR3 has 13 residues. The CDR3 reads CATQPGNNQPQHF. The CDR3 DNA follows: TGTGCCACCCAGCCGGGGAACAATCAGCCCCAGCATTTT.

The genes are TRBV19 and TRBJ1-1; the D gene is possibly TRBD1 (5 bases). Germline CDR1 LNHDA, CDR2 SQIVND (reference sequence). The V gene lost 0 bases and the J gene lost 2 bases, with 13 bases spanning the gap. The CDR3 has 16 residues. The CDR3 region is CASSIDLGRQNTEAFF. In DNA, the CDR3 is TGTGCCAGTAGTATAGATCTGGGACGCCAAAACACTGAAGCTTTCTTT.

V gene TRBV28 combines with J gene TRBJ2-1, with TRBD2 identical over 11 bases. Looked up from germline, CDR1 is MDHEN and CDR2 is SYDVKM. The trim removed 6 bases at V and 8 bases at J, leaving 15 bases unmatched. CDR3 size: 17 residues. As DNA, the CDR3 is TGTGCCAGCAGAGTGGCCCCGGCTAGCGGGGGGAGCGATGAGCAGTTCTTC. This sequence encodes CASRVAPASGGSDEQFF.

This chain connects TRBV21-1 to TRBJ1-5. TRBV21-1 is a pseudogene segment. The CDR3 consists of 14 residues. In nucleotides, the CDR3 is TGTGCCAGCAACCTGGTCTCGCGCAATCAGCCCCAGCATTTT. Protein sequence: CASNLVSRNQPQHF.

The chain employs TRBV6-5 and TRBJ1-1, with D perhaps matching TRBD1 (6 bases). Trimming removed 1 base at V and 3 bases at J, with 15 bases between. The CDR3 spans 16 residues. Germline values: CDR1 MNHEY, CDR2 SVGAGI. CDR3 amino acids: CASSYWGASMYTEAFF. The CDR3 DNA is TGTGCCAGCAGTTACTGGGGGGCTAGTATGTACACTGAAGCTTTCTTT.

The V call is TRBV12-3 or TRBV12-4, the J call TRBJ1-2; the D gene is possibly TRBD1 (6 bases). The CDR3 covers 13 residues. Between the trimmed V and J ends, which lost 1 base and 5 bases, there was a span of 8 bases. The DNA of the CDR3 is TGTGCCAGCAGTTTAGGGCAGGGGTATGGCTACACCTTC. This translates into CASSLGQGYGYTF.

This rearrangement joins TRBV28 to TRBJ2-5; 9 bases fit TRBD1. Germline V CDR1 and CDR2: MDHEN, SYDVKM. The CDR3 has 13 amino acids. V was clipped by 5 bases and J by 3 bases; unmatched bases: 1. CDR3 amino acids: CASSRDREETQYF. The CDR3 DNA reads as TGTGCCAGCAGTAGGGACAGGGAAGAGACCCAGTACTTC. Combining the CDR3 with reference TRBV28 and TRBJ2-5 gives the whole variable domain DVKVTQSSRYLVKRTGEKVFLECVQDMDHENMFWYRQDPGLGLRLIYFSYDVKMKEKGDIPEGYSVSREKKERFSLILESASTNQTSMYLCASSRDREETQYFGPGTRLLVL.

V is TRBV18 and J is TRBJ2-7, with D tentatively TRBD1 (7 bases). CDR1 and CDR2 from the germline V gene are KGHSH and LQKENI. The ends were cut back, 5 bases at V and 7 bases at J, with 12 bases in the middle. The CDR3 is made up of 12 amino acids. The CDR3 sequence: CASSAGGREQYF. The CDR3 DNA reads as TGTGCCAGCTCAGCAGGGGGGAGGGAGCAGTACTTC.

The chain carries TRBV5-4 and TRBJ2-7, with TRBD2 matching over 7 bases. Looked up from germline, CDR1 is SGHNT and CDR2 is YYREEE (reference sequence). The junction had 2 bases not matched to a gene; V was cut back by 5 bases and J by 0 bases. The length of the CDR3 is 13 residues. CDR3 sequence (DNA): TGTGCCAGCAGTAGCGGGTACTCCTACGAGCAGTACTTC. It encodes CASSSGYSYEQYF.

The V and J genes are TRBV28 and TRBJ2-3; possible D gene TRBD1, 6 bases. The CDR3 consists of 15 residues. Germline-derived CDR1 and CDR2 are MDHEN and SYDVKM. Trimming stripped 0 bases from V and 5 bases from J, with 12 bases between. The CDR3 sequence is CASSLWGRGLDTQYF. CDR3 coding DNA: TGTGCCAGCAGTTTATGGGGCAGGGGATTAGATACGCAGTATTTT.

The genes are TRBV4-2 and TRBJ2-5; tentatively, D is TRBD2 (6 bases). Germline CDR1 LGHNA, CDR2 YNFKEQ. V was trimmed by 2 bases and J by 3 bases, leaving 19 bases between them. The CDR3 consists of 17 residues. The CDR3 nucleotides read TGTGCCAGCAGCCAACTGCCCTACGGGAGCGATAAAGAGACCCAGTACTTC. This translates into CASSQLPYGSDKETQYF.

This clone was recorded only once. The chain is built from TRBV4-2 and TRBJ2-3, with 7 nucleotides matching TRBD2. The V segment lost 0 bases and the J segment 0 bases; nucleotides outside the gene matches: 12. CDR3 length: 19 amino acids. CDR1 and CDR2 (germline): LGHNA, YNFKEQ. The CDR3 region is CASSQDGLAAFPSTDTQYF. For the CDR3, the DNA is TGTGCCAGCAGCCAAGATGGTCTAGCGGCATTCCCTAGCACAGATACGCAGTATTTT.

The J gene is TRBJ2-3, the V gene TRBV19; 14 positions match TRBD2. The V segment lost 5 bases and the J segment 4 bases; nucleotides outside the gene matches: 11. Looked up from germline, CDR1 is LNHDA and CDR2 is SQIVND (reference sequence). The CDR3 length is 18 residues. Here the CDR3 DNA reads TGTGCCAGTAGTCTCGGACTAGCGGGAGGATCAATCGCAGATACGCAGTATTTT. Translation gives CASSLGLAGGSIADTQYF.

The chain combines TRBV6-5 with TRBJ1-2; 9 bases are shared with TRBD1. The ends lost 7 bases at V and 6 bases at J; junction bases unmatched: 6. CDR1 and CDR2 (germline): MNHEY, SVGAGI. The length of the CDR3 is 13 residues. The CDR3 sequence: CASTWDRANGYTF. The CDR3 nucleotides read TGTGCCAGCACCTGGGACAGGGCTAATGGCTACACCTTC.

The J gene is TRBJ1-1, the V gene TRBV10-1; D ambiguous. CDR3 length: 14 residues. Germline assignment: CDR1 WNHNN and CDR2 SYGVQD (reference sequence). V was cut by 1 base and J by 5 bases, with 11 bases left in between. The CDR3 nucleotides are TGCGCCAGCAGTGAGTGGAGCCTGGGGACTGAAGCTTTCTTT. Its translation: CASSEWSLGTEAFF.

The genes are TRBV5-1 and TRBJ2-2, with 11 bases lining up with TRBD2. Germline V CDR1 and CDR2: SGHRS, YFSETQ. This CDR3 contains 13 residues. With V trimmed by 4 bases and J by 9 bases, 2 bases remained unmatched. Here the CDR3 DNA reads TGCGCCAGCAGCCAGACTAGCGGGAGGGAGCTGTTTTTT. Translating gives CASSQTSGRELFF.

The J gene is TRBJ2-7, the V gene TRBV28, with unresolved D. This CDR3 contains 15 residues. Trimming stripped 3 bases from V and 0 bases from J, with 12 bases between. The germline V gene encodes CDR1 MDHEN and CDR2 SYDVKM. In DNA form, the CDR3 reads TGTGCCAGCAGTTTTCTCGTCCTGTCCTCCTACGAGCAGTACTTC. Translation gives CASSFLVLSSYEQYF.

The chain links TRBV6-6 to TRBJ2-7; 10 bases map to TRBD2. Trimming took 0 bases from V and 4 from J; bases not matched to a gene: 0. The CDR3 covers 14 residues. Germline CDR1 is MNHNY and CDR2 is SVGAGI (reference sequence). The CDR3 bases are TGTGCCAGCAGTTACTCACTAGCGGGGTACGAGCAGTACGTC. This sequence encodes CASSYSLAGYEQYV.

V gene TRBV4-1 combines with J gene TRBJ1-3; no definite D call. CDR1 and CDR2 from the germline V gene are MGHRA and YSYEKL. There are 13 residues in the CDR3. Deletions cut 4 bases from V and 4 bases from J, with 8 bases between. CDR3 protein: CASSPIMGNTIYF. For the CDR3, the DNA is TGCGCCAGCAGCCCCATAATGGGAAACACCATATATTTT.